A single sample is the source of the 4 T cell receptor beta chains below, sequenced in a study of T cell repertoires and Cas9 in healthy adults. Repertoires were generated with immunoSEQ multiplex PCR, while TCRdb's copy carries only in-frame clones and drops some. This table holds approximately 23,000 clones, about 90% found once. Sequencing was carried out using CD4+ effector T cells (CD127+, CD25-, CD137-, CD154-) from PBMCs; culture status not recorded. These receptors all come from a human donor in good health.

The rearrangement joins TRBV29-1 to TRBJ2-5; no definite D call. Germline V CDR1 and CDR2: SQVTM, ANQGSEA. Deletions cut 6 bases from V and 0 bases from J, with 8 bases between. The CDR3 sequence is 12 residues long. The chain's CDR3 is CSVSKDQETQYF. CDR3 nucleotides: TGCAGCGTCTCCAAAGACCAAGAGACCCAGTACTTC.

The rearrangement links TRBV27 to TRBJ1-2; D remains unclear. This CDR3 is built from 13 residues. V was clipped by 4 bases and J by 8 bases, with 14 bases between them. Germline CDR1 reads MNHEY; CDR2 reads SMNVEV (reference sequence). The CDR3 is CASSSVQRAGYTF. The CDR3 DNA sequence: TGTGCCAGCAGTTCCGTACAGCGGGCGGGCTACACCTTC.

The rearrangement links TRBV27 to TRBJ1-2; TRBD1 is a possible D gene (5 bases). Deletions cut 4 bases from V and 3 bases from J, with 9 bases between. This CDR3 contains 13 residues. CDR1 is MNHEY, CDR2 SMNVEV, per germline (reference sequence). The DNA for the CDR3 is TGTGCCAGCAGTTCCAGGGCAGACTATGGCTACACCTTC. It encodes CASSSRADYGYTF.

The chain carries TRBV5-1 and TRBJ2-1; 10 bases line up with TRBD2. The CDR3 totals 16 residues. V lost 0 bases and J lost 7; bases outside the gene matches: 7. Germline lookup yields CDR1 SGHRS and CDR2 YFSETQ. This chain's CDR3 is CASSLGYSGRKNEQFF. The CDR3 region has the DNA TGCGCCAGCAGCTTGGGATATAGCGGGAGGAAGAATGAGCAGTTCTTC. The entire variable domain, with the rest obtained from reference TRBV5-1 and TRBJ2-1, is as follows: KAGVTQTPRYLIKTRGQQVTLSCSPISGHRSVSWYQQTPGQGLQFLFEYFSETQRNKGNFPGRFSGRQFSNSRSEMNVSTLELGDSALYLCASSLGYSGRKNEQFFGPGTRLTVL.